The 25 T cell receptor beta chains presented below share a single source sample, sequenced in a study of shared clonotypes between healthy human individuals. Assay used: immunoSEQ multiplex PCR; TCRdb lists only in-frame clones, some missing. The table shows millions of clones, with roughly nine tenths occurring only once. What was sequenced was naive CD4+ T cells sorted from blood. Specified subset: CD45RA+ positively selected. The receptors were gathered from a man aged 18 to 30 in good health.

The table lists this clone with a count of one. Other DNA sequences in this specimen translate into the identical CDR3. The V call is TRBV6-5, the J call TRBJ2-7; D ambiguous. There are 13 residues in the CDR3. Deletions cut 5 bases from V and 0 bases from J, with 8 bases between. The germline V gene encodes CDR1 MNHEY and CDR2 SVGAGI. The CDR3 region has the DNA TGTGCCAGCAGTCGTGGAAGCTCCTACGAGCAGTACTTC. This codes for CASSRGSSYEQYF.

This clone has a single count. The chain couples TRBV6-5 to TRBJ2-1, with 9 bases lining up with TRBD2. Per the germline V gene, CDR1 is MNHEY and CDR2 is SVGAGI. J gave up 7 bases and V 6 bases, and 10 bases lay outside the gene matches. The CDR3 loop spans 15 amino acids. The chain's CDR3 is CASSLVAGVWNEQFF. The CDR3 DNA is TGTGCCAGCAGCCTTGTAGCGGGAGTTTGGAATGAGCAGTTCTTC.

The chain combines TRBV18 with TRBJ1-1; D uncertain. The CDR3 has 14 residues. Germline CDR1 reads KGHSH; CDR2 reads LQKENI. The germline V and J ends were trimmed by 1 base and 5 bases, with 11 bases remaining between them. CDR3 sequence reads: CASSPQAGKTEAFF. CDR3 DNA: TGTGCCAGCTCACCACAGGCGGGTAAAACTGAAGCTTTCTTT. Full variable domain (remainder filled in from reference TRBV18 and TRBJ1-1): NAGVMQNPRHLVRRRGQEARLRCSPMKGHSHVYWYRQLPEEGLKFMVYLQKENIIDESGMPKERFSAEFPKEGPSILRIQQVVRGDSAAYFCASSPQAGKTEAFFGQGTRLTVV.

The rearrangement uses TRBV11-2 and TRBJ2-2; D is ambiguous. CDR1 is SGHAT, CDR2 FQNNGV, per germline. The CDR3 has 15 amino acids. V shed 5 bases and J shed 0 bases, with 10 bases lying between them. CDR3 loop: CASSPRTSNTGELFF. The CDR3 coding sequence is TGTGCCAGCAGCCCAAGAACTTCGAACACCGGGGAGCTGTTTTTT.

A word on this clone: Other DNA sequences in the sample encode the same CDR3. This chain connects TRBV5-4 to TRBJ2-3; maybe TRBD2 (6 bases). Germline-derived CDR1 and CDR2 are SGHNT and YYREEE (reference sequence). The CDR3 loop spans 15 amino acids. V was clipped by 0 bases and J by 2 bases, with 10 bases between them. CDR3 sequence reads: CASSLAGGSTDTQYF. CDR3 DNA sequence: TGTGCCAGCAGCTTGGCCGGGGGTTCCACAGATACGCAGTATTTT.

V and J are TRBV6-6 and TRBJ2-7; TRBD2 aligns across 7 bases. This CDR3 comprises 14 residues. The germline V gene has CDR1 MNHNY and CDR2 SVGAGI (reference sequence). V was pared by 10 bases and J by 2 bases, with 11 bases of the junction left unmatched. CDR3 sequence reads: CATHTSAGTYEQYF. DNA for the CDR3: TGTGCCACACATACTAGCGCCGGAACCTACGAGCAGTACTTC.

This clone was seen only once. The chain joins TRBV7-9 to TRBJ1-4; TRBD1 is a possible D gene (6 bases). Trimming shortened V by 5 bases and J by 7 bases, and 17 bases separated the two germline ends. This CDR3 is 15 amino acids long. CDR1 is SEHNR and CDR2 is FQNEAQ in the germline V gene (reference sequence). CDR3 region: CASSPHRVDGEKLFF. In DNA form, the CDR3 reads TGTGCCAGCAGCCCCCACAGGGTTGATGGTGAAAAACTGTTTTTT.

The gene calls are TRBV29-1 and TRBJ2-6; D gene uncertain. Germline loops: CDR1 SQVTM, CDR2 ANQGSEA. This CDR3 is built from 15 residues. The V and J ends lost 4 bases and 0 bases respectively, with 10 bases between them. The CDR3 nucleotides read TGCAGCGTTGGGTGGGCGGTCTCTGGGGCCAACGTCCTGACTTTC. Translated, it gives CSVGWAVSGANVLTF.

This clone was counted between two and nine times. The rearrangement links TRBV30 to TRBJ1-2; D unresolved. CDR3 size: 11 residues. Per germline, CDR1 GTSNPN and CDR2 SVGIG (reference sequence). V was trimmed by 2 bases and J by 4 bases, leaving 5 bases between them. The CDR3 loop is CAWSWTYGYTF. The CDR3 nucleotides read TGTGCCTGGAGTTGGACCTATGGCTACACCTTC.

CDR3 sequence reads: CASKGHTNNEQFF. The CDR3 nucleotides are TGTGCCAGCAAGGGACATACCAACAATGAGCAGTTCTTC. V usage is TRBV2 and J usage is TRBJ2-1, with D perhaps TRBD1 (6 bases). This CDR3 contains 13 residues. CDR1 SNHLY and CDR2 FYNNEI come from the germline V gene. Trimming left V 7 bases short and J 5 bases short, with 12 bases between.

Remarks on this clone: Distinct nucleotide sequences in the sample also encode this CDR3. This sequence joins TRBV10-1 and TRBJ2-1; TRBD1 might be the D (7 bases). The CDR3 contains 16 residues. V was pared by 0 bases and J by 4 bases, with 13 bases between. CDR1 and CDR2 from the germline V gene are WNHNN and SYGVQD (reference sequence). CDR3 bases: TGCGCCAGCAGTGAGTCTGGCAGGGGGGTATACAATGAGCAGTTCTTC. The encoded protein is CASSESGRGVYNEQFF.

Remarks on this clone: The same CDR3 also results from other DNA sequences found in this sample. The rearrangement links TRBV7-9 to TRBJ2-7; D possibly corresponds to TRBD1 (5 bases). CDR3 size: 15 residues. V was cut by 1 base and J by 1 base, with 11 bases left in between. The germline CDR1 and CDR2 sequences are SEHNR and FQNEAQ (reference sequence). The CDR3 nucleotides are TGTGCCAGCAGCTTAGACAGGCTCGGTTCCTACGAGCAGTACTTC. It specifies CASSLDRLGSYEQYF.

Turning to this clone: The same CDR3 arises from other DNA sequences in this sample as well. The J gene is TRBJ2-6, the V gene TRBV5-1, with TRBD2 as a possible D gene (5 bases). The CDR3 loop spans 15 amino acids. V lost 0 bases, J lost 2 bases, and 6 bases lay in between. Per the germline V gene, CDR1 is SGHRS and CDR2 is YFSETQ. The CDR3 sequence: CASSLEGAGANVLTF. CDR3 nucleotide sequence: TGCGCCAGCAGCTTGGAGGGAGCTGGGGCCAACGTCCTGACTTTC.

The chain carries TRBV18 and TRBJ2-2, with 7 bases identical to TRBD1. The ends lost 1 base at V and 6 bases at J; junction bases unmatched: 5. This CDR3 is built from 15 residues. Per germline, CDR1 KGHSH and CDR2 LQKENI. CDR3 nucleotides: TGTGCCAGCTCACCACTTCGGCAGGGGGCCGGGGAGCTGTTTTTT. Translation: CASSPLRQGAGELFF. Variable domain in full (rest from reference TRBV18 and TRBJ2-2): NAGVMQNPRHLVRRRGQEARLRCSPMKGHSHVYWYRQLPEEGLKFMVYLQKENIIDESGMPKERFSAEFPKEGPSILRIQQVVRGDSAAYFCASSPLRQGAGELFFGEGSRLTVL.

This rearrangement joins TRBV5-4 to TRBJ2-1, with a possible D match to TRBD1 (5 bases). CDR1 and CDR2 (germline): SGHNT, YYREEE (reference sequence). Trimming took off 0 bases at V and 9 bases at J, with 10 bases between the two ends. The CDR3 contains 13 residues. The CDR3, as DNA: TGTGCCAGCAGCTTGGAATGGGGCATTGAGCAGTTCTTC. Protein product: CASSLEWGIEQFF.

The chain recombines TRBV27 with TRBJ2-2, with a weak D call TRBD1 (5 bases). The CDR3 has 17 amino acids. Germline V gene lookup returns CDR1 MNHEY and CDR2 SMNVEV (reference sequence). V was clipped by 5 bases and J by 0 bases, with 16 bases between them. The CDR3 DNA follows: TGTGCCAGCAGTCCCTCCAGTGGGGCCGCGAACACCGGGGAGCTGTTTTTT. The encoded protein is CASSPSSGAANTGELFF.

The J gene is TRBJ1-4, the V gene TRBV9; TRBD1 agrees at 9 bases. Trimming at V came to 5 bases and at J to 8 bases, leaving 13 bases not matched to a gene. Germline CDR1 SGDLS, CDR2 YYNGEE. The CDR3 extends over 16 amino acids. Written as DNA, the CDR3 is TGTGCCAGCAGTGGAGACAGGGGGATAGTCGGGGAAAAACTGTTTTTT. This gives the protein CASSGDRGIVGEKLFF.

The V call is TRBV25-1, the J call TRBJ2-5, with a possible D match to TRBD2 (5 bases). Trimming took off 2 bases at V and 4 bases at J, with 11 bases between the two ends. CDR1 and CDR2 (germline): MGHDK, SYGVNS. The CDR3 has 14 amino acids. CDR3 in DNA: TGTGCCAGCAGTGAAGAGGGAGTTGGAGAGACCCAGTACTTC. It codes for CASSEEGVGETQYF.

The CDR3 sequence is CASSLGPTNTEAFF. Here the CDR3 DNA reads TGTGCCAGCAGCTTGGGACCGACCAACACTGAAGCTTTCTTT. The chain is built from TRBV9 and TRBJ1-1; D may be TRBD1 (5 bases). V dropped 4 bases and J dropped 2 bases, with 12 bases sitting between them. This CDR3 comprises 14 residues. Germline V gene data show CDR1 as SGDLS and CDR2 as YYNGEE.

This chain uses TRBV29-1 with TRBJ2-3; 11 bases match TRBD2. The CDR3 length is 14 residues. The germline V gene encodes CDR1 SQVTM and CDR2 ANQGSEA. Losses at the gene ends were 7 bases for V and 2 bases for J; bases not matched to a gene: 5. CDR3 sequence reads: CSGRTSGFTDTQYF. In DNA, the CDR3 is TGCAGCGGACGGACTAGCGGGTTCACAGATACGCAGTATTTT.

The count of this clone is one. J is TRBJ1-1 and V is TRBV28; no clear D. CDR1 is MDHEN, CDR2 SYDVKM, per germline. The CDR3 totals 14 residues. Deletions cut 3 bases from V and 5 bases from J, with 13 bases between. The chain's CDR3 is CASSLMRGGTEAFF. The CDR3 nucleotides read TGTGCCAGCAGTTTGATGCGGGGAGGTACTGAAGCTTTCTTT.

The J gene is TRBJ1-1, the V gene TRBV28, with 9 bases matching TRBD1. This CDR3 is 14 amino acids long. Germline V gene data show CDR1 as MDHEN and CDR2 as SYDVKM. J was trimmed by 4 bases and V by 4 bases; bases with no gene match: 4. The CDR3 is CASSSGQGSTEAFF. The CDR3 DNA is TGTGCCAGCAGTTCGGGACAGGGTAGCACTGAAGCTTTCTTT.

This CDR3 reads CASSTPGQGARYGYTF. DNA for the CDR3: TGTGCCAGCAGTACCCCGGGACAGGGGGCGCGGTATGGCTACACCTTC. The chain combines TRBV2 with TRBJ1-2; TRBD1 matches at 12 bases. This CDR3 region has 16 residues. V was pared by 5 bases and J by 5 bases, with 9 bases of the junction left unmatched. Germline-derived CDR1 and CDR2 are SNHLY and FYNNEI.

The genes are TRBV6-6 and TRBJ2-5, with TRBD2 matching over 8 bases. V gave up 6 bases and J gave up 4 bases; unmatched junction bases: 7. The CDR3 covers 14 residues. The germline V gene encodes CDR1 MNHNY and CDR2 SVGAGI (reference sequence). CDR3 loop: CASRDSGVRETQYF. The DNA of the CDR3 is TGTGCCAGCAGGGATAGCGGGGTTAGAGAGACCCAGTACTTC.

The V and J genes are TRBV5-1 and TRBJ2-1, with TRBD2 matching over 14 bases. The junction had 7 bases not matched to a gene; V was cut back by 4 bases and J by 10 bases. Per germline, CDR1 SGHRS and CDR2 YFSETQ. The CDR3 runs 15 residues. The CDR3 loop is CASSEGLAGAEEQFF. CDR3 coding DNA: TGCGCCAGCAGCGAGGGACTAGCGGGGGCCGAAGAGCAGTTCTTC.